The clone carrying this TCR beta chain has at least ten counts. Its antigen is not known. Alpha and beta constant-region primers primed reverse transcription of 400 to 500 ng RNA. Each of the alpha and beta chains got its own library through chain-specific third strand synthesis with indices. The library had 12-nucleotide molecular identifiers formed by two random hexamers joined together. One entry per CDR3 protein, called by TCRdb with MiXCR from the 5' RACE reads. Here the sample spans some 5,500 distinct CDR3 sequences, around 8% being singletons. The repertoire came from unfractionated whole blood and reflected all unsorted peripheral T cells. The CDR3 totals 13 residues. Germline V CDR1 and CDR2: DFQATT, SNEGSKA (reference sequence). The V and J ends lost 6 bases and 5 bases respectively, with 14 bases between them. This sample is part of a study of HIV-infected patients and healthy controls. Study findings and constraints: No HLA typing of donors was done in this study.

The sequence was obtained from an adult with HIV infection. The sample in question was blood, obtained before antiretroviral therapy. This rearrangement joins TRBV20-1 to TRBJ1-5; D perhaps matches TRBD1 (6 bases). CDR3 in amino acids: CSAKGQLDQPQHF. CDR3 in DNA: TGCAGTGCCAAGGGACAATTGGATCAGCCCCAGCATTTT.